The present T cell receptor beta chain was sequenced within a study of cytomegalovirus exposure and HLA in healthy donors. Whole-study results and caveats: Indistinguishable V segments such as TRBV6-2 and TRBV6-3 were excluded. The authors judged a highly shared variant cluster likely a sequencing artifact. Earlier analysis found most TCR beta V segments productive about 87% or about 30% of the time. Later examination showed HLA-associated TCR beta chains had greater clonal expansion than equally common others.

J gave up 2 bases and V 5 bases, and 7 bases lay outside the gene matches. The CDR3 extends over 16 amino acids. Germline V gene sequence: CDR1 MDHEN, CDR2 SYDVKM. Details on this clone: The antigen is unknown.

The PCR had 60 Vbeta and 13 Jbeta primers. The assay was immunoSEQ multiplex PCR, and TCRdb's table has in-frame clones only and misses some. The sample carries about 110,000 clones, approximately 80% recorded once. The rearrangement joins TRBV28 to TRBJ2-7; 12 bases are a match to TRBD2. The source material was PBMCs. The origin of this receptor is a woman under 30 in good health and CMV-seropositive. The CDR3 spells CASSHRLAGVAYEQYF. The CDR3 nucleotides read TGTGCCAGCAGTCACCGACTAGCGGGAGTCGCCTACGAGCAGTACTTC.